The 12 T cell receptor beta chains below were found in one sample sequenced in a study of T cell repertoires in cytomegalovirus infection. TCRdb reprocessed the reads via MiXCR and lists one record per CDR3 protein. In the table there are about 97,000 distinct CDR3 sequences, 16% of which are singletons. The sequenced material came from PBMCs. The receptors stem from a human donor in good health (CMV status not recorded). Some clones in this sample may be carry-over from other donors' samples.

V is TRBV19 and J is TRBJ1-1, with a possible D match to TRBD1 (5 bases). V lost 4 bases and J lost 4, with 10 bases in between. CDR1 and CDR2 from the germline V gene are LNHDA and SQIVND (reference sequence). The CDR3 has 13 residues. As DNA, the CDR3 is TGTGCCAGTAGTAAAAGGGGACTCACTGAAGCTTTCTTT. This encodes CASSKRGLTEAFF.

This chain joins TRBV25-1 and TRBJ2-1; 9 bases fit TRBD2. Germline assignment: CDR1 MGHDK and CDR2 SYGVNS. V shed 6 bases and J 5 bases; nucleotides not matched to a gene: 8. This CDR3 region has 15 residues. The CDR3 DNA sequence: TGTGCCAGCAGGGAGTTAGCGGGGGCGAACAATGAGCAGTTCTTC. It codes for CASRELAGANNEQFF.

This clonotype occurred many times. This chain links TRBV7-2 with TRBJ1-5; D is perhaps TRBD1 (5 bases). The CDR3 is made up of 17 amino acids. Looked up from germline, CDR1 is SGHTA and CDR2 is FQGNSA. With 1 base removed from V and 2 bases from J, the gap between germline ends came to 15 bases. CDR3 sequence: CASSLEQGQLGNQPQHF. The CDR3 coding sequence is TGTGCCAGCAGCTTAGAGCAGGGCCAGTTGGGCAATCAGCCCCAGCATTTT.

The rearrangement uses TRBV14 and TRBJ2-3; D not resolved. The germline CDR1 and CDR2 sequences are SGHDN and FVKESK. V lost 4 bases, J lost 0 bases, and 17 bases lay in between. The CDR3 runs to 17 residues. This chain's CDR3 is CASSPLPKDPSTDTQYF. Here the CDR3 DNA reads TGTGCCAGCAGCCCTCTTCCCAAAGACCCTAGCACAGATACGCAGTATTTT.

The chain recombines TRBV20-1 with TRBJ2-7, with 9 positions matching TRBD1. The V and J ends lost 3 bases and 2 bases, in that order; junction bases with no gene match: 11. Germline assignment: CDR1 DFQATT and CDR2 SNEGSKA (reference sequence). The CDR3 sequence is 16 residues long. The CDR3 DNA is TGCAGTGCTAGTCGGGGGGACAGGGATAACACCTACGAGCAGTACTTC. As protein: CSASRGDRDNTYEQYF.

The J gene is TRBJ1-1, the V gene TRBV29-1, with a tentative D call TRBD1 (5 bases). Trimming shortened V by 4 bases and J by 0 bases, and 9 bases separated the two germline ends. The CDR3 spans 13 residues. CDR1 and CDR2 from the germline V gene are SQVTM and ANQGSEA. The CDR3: CSVGGIMNTEAFF. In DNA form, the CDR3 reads TGCAGCGTTGGGGGCATAATGAACACTGAAGCTTTCTTT.

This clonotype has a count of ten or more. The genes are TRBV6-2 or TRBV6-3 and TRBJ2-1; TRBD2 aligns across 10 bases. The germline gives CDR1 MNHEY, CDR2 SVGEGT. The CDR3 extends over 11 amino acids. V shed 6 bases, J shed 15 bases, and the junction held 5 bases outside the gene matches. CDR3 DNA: TGTGCCAGCAGACAGCGGGGGGGTCTGTTCTTC. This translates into CASRQRGGLFF.

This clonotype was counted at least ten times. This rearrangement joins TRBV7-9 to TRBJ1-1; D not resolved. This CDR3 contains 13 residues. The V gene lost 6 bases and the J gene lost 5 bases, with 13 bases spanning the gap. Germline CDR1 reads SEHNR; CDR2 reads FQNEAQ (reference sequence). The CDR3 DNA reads TGTGCCAGCAGGCACTACGAGGGAACTGAAGCTTTCTTT. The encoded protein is CASRHYEGTEAFF.

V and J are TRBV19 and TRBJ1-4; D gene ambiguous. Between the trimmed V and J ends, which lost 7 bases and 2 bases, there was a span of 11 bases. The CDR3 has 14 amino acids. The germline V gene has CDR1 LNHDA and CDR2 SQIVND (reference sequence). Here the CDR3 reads CASTADTTNEKLFF. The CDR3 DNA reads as TGTGCCAGTACGGCGGATACGACTAATGAAAAACTGTTTTTT.

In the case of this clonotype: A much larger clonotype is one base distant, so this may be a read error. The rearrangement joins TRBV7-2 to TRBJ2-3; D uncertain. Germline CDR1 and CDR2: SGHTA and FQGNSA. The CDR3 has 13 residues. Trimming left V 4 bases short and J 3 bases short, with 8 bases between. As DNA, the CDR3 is TGTGCCAGCAGCTGCTTCGGGACAGATACGCAGTATTTT. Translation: CASSCFGTDTQYF.

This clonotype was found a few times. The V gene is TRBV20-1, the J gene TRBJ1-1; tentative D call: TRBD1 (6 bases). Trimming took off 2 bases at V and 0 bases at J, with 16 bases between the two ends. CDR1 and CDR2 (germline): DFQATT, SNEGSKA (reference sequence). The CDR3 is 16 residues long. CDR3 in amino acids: CSARPPGQSMNTEAFF. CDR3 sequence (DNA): TGCAGTGCTAGACCGCCGGGACAAAGCATGAACACTGAAGCTTTCTTT.

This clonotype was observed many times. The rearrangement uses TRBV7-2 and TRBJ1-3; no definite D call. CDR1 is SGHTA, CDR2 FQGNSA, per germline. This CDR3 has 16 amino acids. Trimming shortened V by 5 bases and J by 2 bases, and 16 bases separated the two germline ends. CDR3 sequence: CASSLTRSIAGNTIYF. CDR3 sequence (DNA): TGTGCCAGCAGCCTGACTAGGTCCATTGCTGGAAACACCATATATTTT.